Below, one TCR beta chain is given with its context. Germline V CDR1 and CDR2: SGHAT, FQNNGV. V trimming: 4 bases; J trimming: 7 bases; junction bases outside the gene matches: 11. The CDR3 has 15 residues. The sample comes from a study of tumor and adjacent non-tumor tissue in lung cancer. This sample's RNA came from whole unsorted tissue. A modified ARM-PCR protocol with three rounds of nested PCR amplified TCRbeta. TCRdb reanalysed the multiplex PCR reads using MiXCR and keeps one entry per CDR3 protein. The sample lists about 82,000 distinct CDR3 sequences; around four fifths were seen once. This chain uses TRBV11-2 with TRBJ2-3; 7 nucleotides line up with TRBD1. Sequencing input: lung tumor tissue. The TCR comes from a woman aged 50 to 60 with non-small cell lung cancer. Written as DNA, the CDR3 is TGTGCCAGCAGCTCAGGGCCCACAGGGGACCATACGCAGTATTTT. Its protein is CASSSGPTGDHTQYF.